Listed here is a single T cell receptor beta chain. The sample belongs to a study of cytomegalovirus exposure and HLA in healthy donors. The CDR3 totals 15 residues. Germline V gene sequence: CDR1 SGHNT, CDR2 YYREEE (reference sequence). V shed 3 bases, J shed 4 bases, and the junction held 7 bases outside the gene matches. The PCR made use of 60 Vbeta and 13 Jbeta primers. In the source study's methods: Later, tens of millions of unique TCR beta chains were counted in an analysis, and roughly 11 million of them were shared. Clones were read by immunoSEQ multiplex PCR, and TCRdb kept only the in-frame ones, dropping some. Clone size and V and J calls were adopted from that table, with D and trimming inferred from the DNA. The data show 100,000 to 150,000 clones, 80% to 90% seen once.

The receptor was derived from a man over 45 in good health and CMV-seronegative. Sample: PBMCs. The J gene is TRBJ2-5, the V gene TRBV5-4; the match to TRBD1 covers 9 bases. CDR3 in amino acids: CASSSRDRVRETQYF. The CDR3 coding sequence is TGTGCCAGCAGCTCCCGGGACAGGGTTCGAGAGACCCAGTACTTC.